These 32 T cell receptor beta chains share one sample of origin, sequenced in a study of T cell responses to AZD1222 COVID-19 vaccine. Assay used: immunoSEQ multiplex PCR; TCRdb lists only in-frame clones, some missing. The listing contains about 140,000 clones. The specimen sequenced was peripheral blood. Every receptor here comes from an adult in good health.

The chain is built from TRBV2 and TRBJ1-1; 7 positions agree with TRBD1. Germline CDR1 SNHLY, CDR2 FYNNEI. V lost 4 bases and J lost 10; bases outside the gene matches: 6. This CDR3 region has 12 residues. The CDR3 protein is CASSGSQGGAFF. Written as DNA, the CDR3 is TGTGCCAGCAGTGGTTCCCAGGGGGGAGCTTTCTTT.

The J gene is TRBJ1-2, the V gene TRBV2; D gene uncertain. The CDR3 runs 14 residues. The V end was cut by 1 base, the J end by 5 bases, with 11 bases between. Germline CDR1 SNHLY, CDR2 FYNNEI. CDR3 DNA: TGTGCCAGCAGTGAAGGAAGGGCCCTATATGGCTACACCTTC. This translates into CASSEGRALYGYTF.

The chain joins TRBV28 to TRBJ1-6; D is perhaps TRBD1 (5 bases). The CDR3 contains 16 residues. From germline, CDR1 is MDHEN and CDR2 SYDVKM. Trimming took off 5 bases at V and 5 bases at J, with 16 bases between the two ends. The CDR3 loop is CASSAPGVLNNSPLHF. The CDR3 coding sequence is TGTGCCAGCAGTGCGCCGGGGGTCTTAAATAATTCACCCCTCCACTTT. Using reference TRBV28 and TRBJ1-6 for the parts outside the CDR3, the full variable domain is DVKVTQSSRYLVKRTGEKVFLECVQDMDHENMFWYRQDPGLGLRLIYFSYDVKMKEKGDIPEGYSVSREKKERFSLILESASTNQTSMYLCASSAPGVLNNSPLHFGNGTRLTVT.

The J gene is TRBJ2-2, the V gene TRBV2; tentatively, D is TRBD1 (8 bases). The CDR3 consists of 15 residues. In germline, CDR1 is SNHLY, CDR2 FYNNEI. V shed 9 bases and J shed 3 bases, with 17 bases lying between them. DNA of the CDR3: TGTGCCAGTCGCGACAGGGGAGGGGACACCGGGGAGCTGTTTTTT. It is translated as CASRDRGGDTGELFF.

The chain recombines TRBV7-2 with TRBJ2-7; 10 positions match TRBD1. The V segment lost 5 bases and the J segment 4 bases; nucleotides outside the gene matches: 5. The germline V gene has CDR1 SGHTA and CDR2 FQGNSA. The CDR3 extends over 14 amino acids. The CDR3 DNA reads TGTGCCAGCAGCCGGGACAGGGGTCTATACGAGCAGTACTTC. Its protein product is CASSRDRGLYEQYF.

This chain joins TRBV29-1 and TRBJ2-7, with unresolved D. V lost 3 bases, J lost 5 bases, and 14 bases lay in between. The CDR3 length is 13 residues. CDR1 is SQVTM, CDR2 ANQGSEA, per germline. The CDR3 bases are TGCAGCGTTGAGCATATGACCGAGAACGAGCAGTACTTC. It translates to CSVEHMTENEQYF.

The genes are TRBV4-1 and TRBJ2-1; the match to TRBD1 covers 10 bases. Germline V gene lookup returns CDR1 MGHRA and CDR2 YSYEKL. The CDR3 extends over 15 amino acids. V lost 1 base, J lost 6 bases, and 3 bases stayed unmatched. Here the CDR3 reads CASSQGQGAGNEQFF. CDR3 nucleotides: TGCGCCAGCAGCCAAGGACAGGGGGCGGGCAATGAGCAGTTCTTC.

The gene calls are TRBV19 and TRBJ1-2; TRBD1 matches 8 bases. J gave up 5 bases and V 6 bases, and 11 bases lay outside the gene matches. The CDR3 runs to 15 residues. CDR1 is LNHDA and CDR2 is SQIVND in the germline V gene (reference sequence). CDR3 DNA: TGTGCCAGTAGGACCCGGGACAGGAGACCTTATGGCTACACCTTC. It translates to CASRTRDRRPYGYTF.

The chain has TRBV19 and TRBJ2-7; 15 nucleotides agree with TRBD2. The CDR3 is made up of 14 amino acids. After removal of 6 bases from V and 8 bases from J, the junction contained 5 bases not matched to a gene. In germline, CDR1 is LNHDA, CDR2 SQIVND (reference sequence). The CDR3 region is CASRRTSGGAQQYF. The DNA of the CDR3 is TGTGCCAGTAGGAGGACTAGCGGGGGGGCACAGCAGTACTTC.

The rearrangement joins TRBV6-5 to TRBJ1-1; maybe TRBD1 (5 bases). Trimming cost V 5 bases and J 4 bases, with 14 bases left between them. CDR1 is MNHEY, CDR2 SVGAGI, per germline. The length of the CDR3 is 14 residues. This chain's CDR3 is CASSLRGLATEAFF. The CDR3 DNA reads as TGTGCCAGCAGTCTAAGGGGACTAGCCACTGAAGCTTTCTTT.

The J gene is TRBJ1-1, the V gene TRBV11-1; D is uncertain. The CDR3 is made up of 14 amino acids. V lost 2 bases to trimming and J lost 2 bases, with 9 bases between them. Per germline, CDR1 SGHAT and CDR2 FQDESV (reference sequence). The CDR3, as DNA: TGTGCCAGCAGCTTATGGGGTGCCAACACTGAAGCTTTCTTT. Protein: CASSLWGANTEAFF.

This rearrangement joins TRBV28 to TRBJ1-5; 11 bases line up with TRBD1. The CDR3 has 15 residues. Trimming at V came to 7 bases and at J to 5 bases, leaving 7 bases not matched to a gene. The germline gives CDR1 MDHEN, CDR2 SYDVKM. CDR3 protein: CASNQRGQGDQPQHF. The DNA for the CDR3 is TGTGCCAGCAACCAACGGGGACAGGGGGATCAGCCCCAGCATTTT.

V and J are TRBV7-3 and TRBJ1-2, with a tentative D call TRBD1 (5 bases). The CDR3 has 15 residues. Trimming cost V 2 bases and J 0 bases, with 10 bases left between them. CDR1 is SGHTA, CDR2 FQGTGA, per germline. CDR3: CASSLVGGSNYGYTF. DNA for the CDR3: TGTGCCAGCAGCTTAGTGGGGGGATCTAACTATGGCTACACCTTC.

The chain recombines TRBV19 with TRBJ1-2; D is undetermined. In germline, CDR1 is LNHDA, CDR2 SQIVND (reference sequence). The CDR3 extends over 16 amino acids. Trimming took off 5 bases at V and 0 bases at J, with 16 bases between the two ends. The CDR3 coding sequence is TGTGCCAGTAGTTCTTCTGGGCAGAAATCTAACTATGGCTACACCTTC. It specifies CASSSSGQKSNYGYTF.

This chain connects TRBV9 to TRBJ2-5, with 8 bases identical to TRBD2. CDR1 SGDLS and CDR2 YYNGEE come from the germline V gene. The CDR3 has 16 residues. The V and J ends lost 0 bases and 5 bases, in that order; junction bases with no gene match: 9. The CDR3 sequence: CASSVEVGGESETQYF. CDR3 sequence (DNA): TGTGCCAGCAGCGTAGAGGTCGGGGGGGAGAGCGAGACCCAGTACTTC.

The V and J genes are TRBV7-3 and TRBJ1-2; no clear D. Germline loops: CDR1 SGHTA, CDR2 FQGTGA. This CDR3 is built from 13 residues. V lost 8 bases, J lost 4 bases, and 14 bases lay in between. Here the CDR3 DNA reads TGTGCCAGCCAGTACAAAACTCTCTATGGCTACACCTTC. It specifies CASQYKTLYGYTF. Based on the CDR3 plus reference TRBV7-3 and TRBJ1-2, the full variable domain is GAGVSQTPSNKVTEKGKYVELRCDPISGHTALYWYRQSLGQGPEFLIYFQGTGAADDSGLPNDRFFAVRPEGSVSTLKIQRTERGDSAVYLCASQYKTLYGYTFGSGTRLTVV.

The genes are TRBV19 and TRBJ1-5, with D tentatively TRBD1 (5 bases). The V and J ends lost 1 base and 0 bases respectively, with 13 bases between them. There are 17 residues in the CDR3. CDR1 is LNHDA, CDR2 SQIVND, per germline (reference sequence). CDR3 protein: CASSIVVFGGSNQPQHF. The CDR3 DNA reads as TGTGCCAGTAGTATAGTAGTTTTCGGGGGTAGCAATCAGCCCCAGCATTTT.

This rearrangement joins TRBV12-1 to TRBJ2-1. TRBV12-1 is reported as a pseudogene. The CDR3 is made up of 16 amino acids. The DNA for the CDR3 is TGTGCCAGCAGCCGTCTCTTGGGGGACCAGTTCAATGAGCAGTTCTTC. This codes for CASSRLLGDQFNEQFF.

The V gene is TRBV20-1, the J gene TRBJ2-2; D is possibly TRBD1 (5 bases). The germline CDR1 and CDR2 sequences are DFQATT and SNEGSKA (reference sequence). CDR3 length equals 14 residues. V dropped 3 bases and J dropped 1 base, with 9 bases sitting between them. The CDR3 coding sequence is TGCAGTGCTAGTTCCGGACAGAACACCGGGGAGCTGTTTTTT. Protein: CSASSGQNTGELFF.

J is TRBJ2-7 and V is TRBV11-3; 7 nucleotides align to TRBD2. V lost 5 bases, J lost 6 bases, and 13 bases stayed unmatched. The CDR3 consists of 15 residues. CDR1 SGHNT and CDR2 YENEEA come from the germline V gene. This CDR3 is CASSKRTSFLPEQYF. The CDR3 DNA sequence: TGTGCCAGCAGCAAACGGACTAGTTTTCTTCCCGAGCAGTACTTC.

The V and J genes are TRBV9 and TRBJ1-5; 9 bases are a match to TRBD1. CDR1 is SGDLS and CDR2 is YYNGEE in the germline V gene. V shed 4 bases and J 2 bases; nucleotides not matched to a gene: 1. The CDR3 sequence is 14 residues long. CDR3 region: CASSRTGGNQPQHF. CDR3 bases: TGTGCCAGCAGCAGGACAGGGGGCAATCAGCCCCAGCATTTT. The full variable domain, with the rest looked up from reference TRBV9 and TRBJ1-5, is DSGVTQTPKHLITATGQRVTLRCSPRSGDLSVYWYQQSLDQGLQFLIQYYNGEERAKGNILERFSAQQFPDLHSELNLSSLELGDSALYFCASSRTGGNQPQHFGDGTRLSIL.

The rearrangement joins TRBV5-4 to TRBJ1-2; tentative D call: TRBD1 (5 bases). The CDR3 has 14 amino acids. The V gene's germline CDR1 is SGHNT and CDR2 YYREEE (reference sequence). Trimming left V 4 bases short and J 2 bases short, with 12 bases between. CDR3 in DNA: TGTGCCAGCAGCCTAATGACAGTCAACTATGGCTACACCTTC. Translated, it gives CASSLMTVNYGYTF.

This chain uses TRBV6-2 or TRBV6-3 with TRBJ1-1; D might be TRBD1 (6 bases). The CDR3 has 16 residues. The germline V and J ends were trimmed by 0 bases and 5 bases, with 16 bases remaining between them. Germline V CDR1 and CDR2: MNHEY, SVGEGT. The CDR3 region has the DNA TGTGCCAGCAGTTACTCGCCAGGGGCCGCGGGAACTGAAGCTTTCTTT. Translating gives CASSYSPGAAGTEAFF.

The CDR3 is CASRPGGTYEQYF. DNA of the CDR3: TGTGCCAGCAGACCGGGGGGGACCTACGAGCAGTACTTC. The genes are TRBV7-2 and TRBJ2-7; 8 bases agree with TRBD2. The CDR3 length is 13 residues. V lost 6 bases to trimming and J lost 2 bases; unmatched junction nucleotides: 3. Looked up from germline, CDR1 is SGHTA and CDR2 is FQGNSA.

The chain combines TRBV11-3 with TRBJ2-1; no clear D. The CDR3 extends over 14 amino acids. Between the trimmed V and J ends, which lost 5 bases and 1 base, there was a span of 9 bases. CDR1 SGHNT and CDR2 YENEEA come from the germline V gene. CDR3 sequence (DNA): TGTGCCAGCAGCAAAGACTCGTCCTACAATGAGCAGTTCTTC. It specifies CASSKDSSYNEQFF.

The gene calls are TRBV7-2 and TRBJ2-7, with a weak D call TRBD2 (6 bases). In germline, CDR1 is SGHTA, CDR2 FQGNSA. V gave up 8 bases and J gave up 3 bases, with 14 bases separating them. The CDR3 length is 13 residues. The CDR3 DNA sequence: TGTGCCAGCTCCCGACTAGGGAACTACGAGCAGTACTTC. Its translation: CASSRLGNYEQYF.

This rearrangement joins TRBV6-1 to TRBJ2-7; D not resolved. Germline V gives CDR1 MNHNS, CDR2 SASEGT. The V end lost 2 bases, the J end lost 3 bases, and 5 bases lay between the germline ends. This CDR3 contains 12 residues. The CDR3 nucleotides read TGTGCCAGCAGTGAACTTAACTACGAGCAGTACTTC. Translating gives CASSELNYEQYF.

CDR3 DNA: TGTGCCAGCGGGACCGGACAGGGGATGAACACTGAAGCTTTCTTT. Its translation: CASGTGQGMNTEAFF. The rearrangement joins TRBV2 to TRBJ1-1, with 9 bases that match TRBD1. The junction had 7 bases not matched to a gene; V was cut back by 8 bases and J by 0 bases. CDR1 is SNHLY, CDR2 FYNNEI, per germline. The CDR3 is 15 amino acids.

The rearrangement joins TRBV6-6 to TRBJ1-2; D remains ambiguous. The CDR3 sequence is 15 residues long. Per germline, CDR1 MNHNY and CDR2 SVGAGI (reference sequence). Trimming removed 6 bases from V and 2 bases from J, with 16 bases in between. CDR3 loop: CASSSPRRVNYGYTF. In DNA, the CDR3 is TGTGCCAGCAGCTCACCTCGAAGGGTGAACTATGGCTACACCTTC.

CDR3 bases: TGTGCCAGCAGTTACCGGGGACCCGGTGGCAATCAGCCCCAGCATTTT. Translated: CASSYRGPGGNQPQHF. V gene TRBV6-5 combines with J gene TRBJ1-5, with D perhaps matching TRBD1 (5 bases). Germline lookup yields CDR1 MNHEY and CDR2 SVGAGI. The V and J ends lost 2 bases and 2 bases respectively, with 13 bases between them. The CDR3 totals 16 residues.

The chain recombines TRBV5-1 with TRBJ2-1; 8 bases agree with TRBD2. CDR3 length equals 14 residues. From germline, CDR1 is SGHRS and CDR2 YFSETQ. J was trimmed by 7 bases and V by 1 base; bases with no gene match: 4. DNA of the CDR3: TGCGCCAGCAGCTTGACGGGGGGGAGGAATGAGCAGTTCTTC. Protein sequence: CASSLTGGRNEQFF.

The chain uses TRBV3-1 (or the pseudogene TRBV3-2) and TRBJ1-4; no firm D call. The V gene's germline CDR1 is LGHDT and CDR2 YNNKEL (reference sequence). This CDR3 is 15 amino acids long. Trimming shortened V by 1 base and J by 0 bases, and 6 bases separated the two germline ends. CDR3 loop: CASSQGGATNEKLFF. In DNA, the CDR3 is TGTGCCAGCAGCCAAGGTGGTGCAACTAATGAAAAACTGTTTTTT.